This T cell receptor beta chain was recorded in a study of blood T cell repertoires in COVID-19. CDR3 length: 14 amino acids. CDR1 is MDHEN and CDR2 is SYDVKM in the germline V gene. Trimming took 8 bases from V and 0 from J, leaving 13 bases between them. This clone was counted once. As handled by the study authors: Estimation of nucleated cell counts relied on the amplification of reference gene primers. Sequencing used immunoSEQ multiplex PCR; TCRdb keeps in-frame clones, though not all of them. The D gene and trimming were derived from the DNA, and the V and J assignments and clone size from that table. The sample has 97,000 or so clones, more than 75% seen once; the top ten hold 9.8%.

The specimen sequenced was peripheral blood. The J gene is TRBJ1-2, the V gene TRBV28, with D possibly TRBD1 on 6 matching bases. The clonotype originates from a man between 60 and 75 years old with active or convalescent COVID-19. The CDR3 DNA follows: TGTGCCAGCCTACCCGGGGACACTAACTATGGCTACACCTTC. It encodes CASLPGDTNYGYTF.